These 5 T cell receptor beta chains came from one sample sequenced in a study of monozygotic twins with inflammatory bowel disease. TCRdb re-called the 5' RACE reads, yielding one record per CDR3 amino acid sequence without DNA. Its table lists approximately 340,000 distinct CDR3 sequences. Sequenced: blood. The receptors were sampled from a human donor with ulcerative colitis or Crohn's disease, or a healthy co-twin of an affected twin (not recorded which).

V and J are TRBV3-1 and TRBJ2-7; the D call from TCRdb, TRBD2, cannot be confirmed without DNA. Germline assignment: CDR1 LGHDT and CDR2 YNNKEL (reference sequence). The CDR3 is 14 residues long. CDR3 residues: CASSQVKGAREQYF.

The gene calls are TRBV12-3 or TRBV12-4 and TRBJ2-7; TCRdb names TRBD1, which stays unverified in the absence of DNA. CDR3 size: 14 residues. CDR3: CASKGQGTVGEQYF.

The V call is TRBV7-8, the J call TRBJ1-4; the TCRdb D gene call, TRBD1, has no DNA to confirm it. This CDR3 is built from 18 residues. Germline loops: CDR1 SGHVS, CDR2 FQNEAQ. CDR3 sequence: CASSLQGLGVRTNEKLFF.

The CDR3 here is CASSEFTTGAFF. The rearrangement joins TRBV10-1 to TRBJ1-1. Germline V lookup: CDR1 WNHNN, CDR2 SYGVQD (reference sequence). The CDR3 loop spans 12 amino acids.

CDR3 loop: CASSPQFGASSYEQYF. The V and J genes are TRBV7-8 and TRBJ2-7; TCRdb names TRBD1, which stays unverified in the absence of DNA. Germline-derived CDR1 and CDR2 are SGHVS and FQNEAQ. The CDR3 loop spans 16 amino acids.